The sequence of this T cell receptor beta chain was determined in a study of cytomegalovirus exposure and HLA in healthy donors. The primer mix had 60 Vbeta and 13 Jbeta primers. The assay was immunoSEQ multiplex PCR, and TCRdb's table has in-frame clones only and misses some. Of about 61,000 clones listed, more than 80% were seen once; the top ten hold more than 1.3%. The CDR3 consists of 15 residues. V shed 7 bases, J shed 6 bases, and the junction held 9 bases outside the gene matches. Germline assignment: CDR1 MNHNS and CDR2 SASEGT. The rearrangement uses TRBV6-1 and TRBJ1-4; the match to TRBD1 covers 9 bases. The receptor was derived from a man in his thirties or forties in good health and CMV-seropositive. The sample consisted of PBMCs. This CDR3 reads CASTSVGQGDEKLFF. CDR3 DNA sequence: TGTGCCAGCACCTCCGTGGGACAGGGTGATGAAAAACTGTTTTTT.